The clone carrying this TCR beta chain was observed a few times. No antigen is known for it. Per the germline V gene, CDR1 is SGHNT and CDR2 is YYREEE (reference sequence). Trimming took off 5 bases at V and 8 bases at J, with 19 bases between the two ends. This CDR3 has 15 amino acids. This entry comes from a study of PD-L1 blockade in urothelial cancer. Background on the study: Male sex and bladder-origin urothelial cancer were recorded for about 85% of the roughly 30 patients. Treatment start was followed by blood analysis at 3 weeks (second dose) and again at 6 weeks. Overall study results and limits: Improved survival was predicted by pretreatment blood TCR clonality below the median.

Synthetic TCR analog templates were spiked into each PCR. The assay was immunoSEQ multiplex PCR, and TCRdb's table has in-frame clones only and misses some. The data hold 27,000 or so clones, with around 86% observed a single time. J is TRBJ1-4 and V is TRBV5-4; D is unresolved. This specimen consisted of PBMCs, obtained around atezolizumab (anti-PD-L1) treatment. The sequence came from a man aged 50 to 59 with urothelial cancer. The CDR3 region is CASSSTGLGREKLFF. The CDR3 nucleotides are TGTGCCAGCAGTTCGACCGGGTTAGGAAGGGAAAAACTGTTTTTT.